The present T cell receptor beta chain was sequenced within a study of human T cells and chemical hapten exposure. Points from the study as a whole: Donors, who had alopecia, may show an immune response that differs from healthy people's. The number of TCRs over 1 in 1000 frequency stayed unchanged after DPC.

As to this clonotype: What it binds is unknown.

MiXCR, applied by TCRdb to the RACE reads, yields one record per CDR3 protein. The profile shows about 120,000 distinct CDR3 sequences, approximately 15% of them singletons. Time point: pre-sensitization, week 0. Documented treatment: therapeutic diphenylcyclopropenone sensitization with weekly scalp DPC. RNA extraction used unfractionated whole blood as the source of total RNA. The receptor was isolated from a woman aged 18-29 years with alopecia areata. Some clones in this sample may be carry-over from other donors' samples. Sequenced here: whole blood, sampled in connection with sensitization to the hapten diphenylcyclopropenone (DPC).

The CDR3: CASSGRQSSPLHF. The DNA of the CDR3 is TGTGCCAGCAGCGGAAGACAGAGTTCACCCCTCCACTTT. The chain recombines TRBV7-2 with TRBJ1-6; D may be TRBD1 (5 bases). The germline V and J ends were trimmed by 5 bases and 9 bases, with 11 bases remaining between them. This CDR3 is 13 amino acids long. The germline CDR1 and CDR2 sequences are SGHTA and FQGNSA.